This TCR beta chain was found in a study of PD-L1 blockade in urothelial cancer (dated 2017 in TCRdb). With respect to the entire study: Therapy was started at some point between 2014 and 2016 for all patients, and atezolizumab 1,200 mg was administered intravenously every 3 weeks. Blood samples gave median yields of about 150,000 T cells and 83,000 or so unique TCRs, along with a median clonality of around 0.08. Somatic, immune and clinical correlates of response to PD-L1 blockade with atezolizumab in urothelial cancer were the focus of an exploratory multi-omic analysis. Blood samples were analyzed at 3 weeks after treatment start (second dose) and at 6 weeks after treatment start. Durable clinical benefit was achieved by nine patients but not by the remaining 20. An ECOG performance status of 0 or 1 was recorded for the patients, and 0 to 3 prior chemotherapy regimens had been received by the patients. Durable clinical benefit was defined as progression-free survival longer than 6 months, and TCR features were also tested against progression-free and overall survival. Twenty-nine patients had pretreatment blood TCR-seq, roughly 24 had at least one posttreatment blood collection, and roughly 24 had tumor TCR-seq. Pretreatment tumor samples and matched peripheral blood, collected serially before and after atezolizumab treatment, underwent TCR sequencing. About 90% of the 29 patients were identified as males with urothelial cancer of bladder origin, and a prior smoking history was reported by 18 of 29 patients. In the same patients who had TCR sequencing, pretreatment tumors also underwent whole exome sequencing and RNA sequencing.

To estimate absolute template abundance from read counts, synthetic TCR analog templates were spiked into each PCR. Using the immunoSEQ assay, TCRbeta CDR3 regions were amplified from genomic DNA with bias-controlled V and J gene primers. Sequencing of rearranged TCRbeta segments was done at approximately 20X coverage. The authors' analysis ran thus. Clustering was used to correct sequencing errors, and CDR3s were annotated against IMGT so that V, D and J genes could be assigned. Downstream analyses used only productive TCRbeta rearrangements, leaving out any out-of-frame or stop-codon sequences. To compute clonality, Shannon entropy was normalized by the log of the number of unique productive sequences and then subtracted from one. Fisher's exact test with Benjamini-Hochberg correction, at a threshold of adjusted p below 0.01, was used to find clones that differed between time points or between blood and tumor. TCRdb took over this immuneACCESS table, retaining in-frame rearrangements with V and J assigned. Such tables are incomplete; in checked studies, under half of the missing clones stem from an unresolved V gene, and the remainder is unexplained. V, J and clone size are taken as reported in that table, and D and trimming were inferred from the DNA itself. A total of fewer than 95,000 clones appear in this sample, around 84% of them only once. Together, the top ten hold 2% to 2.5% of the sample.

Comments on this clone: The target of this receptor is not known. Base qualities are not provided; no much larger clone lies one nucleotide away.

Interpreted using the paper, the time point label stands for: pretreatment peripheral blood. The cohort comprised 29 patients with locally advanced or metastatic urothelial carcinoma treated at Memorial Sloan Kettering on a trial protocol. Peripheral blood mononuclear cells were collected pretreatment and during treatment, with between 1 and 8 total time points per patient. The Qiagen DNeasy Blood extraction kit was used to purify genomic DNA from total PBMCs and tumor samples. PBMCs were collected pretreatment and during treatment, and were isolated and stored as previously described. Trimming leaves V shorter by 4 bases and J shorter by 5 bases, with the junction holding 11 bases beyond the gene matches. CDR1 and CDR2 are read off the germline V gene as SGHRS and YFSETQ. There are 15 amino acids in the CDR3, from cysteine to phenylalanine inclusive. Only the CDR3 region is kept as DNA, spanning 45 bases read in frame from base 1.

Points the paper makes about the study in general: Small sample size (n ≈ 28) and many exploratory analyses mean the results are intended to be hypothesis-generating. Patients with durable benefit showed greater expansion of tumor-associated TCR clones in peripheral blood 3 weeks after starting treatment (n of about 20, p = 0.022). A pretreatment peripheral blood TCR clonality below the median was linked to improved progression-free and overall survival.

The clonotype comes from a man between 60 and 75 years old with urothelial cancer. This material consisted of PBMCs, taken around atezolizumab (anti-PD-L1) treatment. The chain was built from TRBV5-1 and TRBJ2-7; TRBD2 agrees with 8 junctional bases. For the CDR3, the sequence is CASSRSGAPGHEQYF. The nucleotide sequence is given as TGCGCCAGCAGCCGTAGCGGGGCCCCCGGCCACGAGCAGTACTTC.